This T cell receptor beta chain is drawn from a study of T cell repertoires in cytomegalovirus infection. The CDR3 contains 18 residues. The V gene end was trimmed by 5 bases and the J gene end by 2 bases; junction bases not matched to a gene: 7. Germline V gene data show CDR1 as MNHEY and CDR2 as SVGAGI. This clonotype was observed a handful of times. Its antigen is currently unknown. Study-wide results and limits: There were HLA-C-restricted CMV-specific TCR beta clonotypes dominating the ex vivo response. The cumulative frequency of public TCR beta families distinguished individuals who carried CMV together with the relevant HLA.

TCRdb analysed the reads with MiXCR anew, one entry per CDR3 protein. The sample lists 110,000 or so distinct CDR3 sequences, around 30% occurring once. The clonotype originates from a human donor in good health (CMV status not recorded). Some clones in this sample may be carry-over from other donors' samples. The rearrangement joins TRBV6-5 to TRBJ2-1; 15 nucleotides line up with TRBD2. The source material was CD8+ T cells from cultured PBMCs, sampled from culture after CMV antigen stimulation. CDR3 DNA sequence: TGTGCCAGCAGTCCTGGACTAGCGGGGGGGCCGGCCTACAATGAGCAGTTCTTC. It is translated as CASSPGLAGGPAYNEQFF.